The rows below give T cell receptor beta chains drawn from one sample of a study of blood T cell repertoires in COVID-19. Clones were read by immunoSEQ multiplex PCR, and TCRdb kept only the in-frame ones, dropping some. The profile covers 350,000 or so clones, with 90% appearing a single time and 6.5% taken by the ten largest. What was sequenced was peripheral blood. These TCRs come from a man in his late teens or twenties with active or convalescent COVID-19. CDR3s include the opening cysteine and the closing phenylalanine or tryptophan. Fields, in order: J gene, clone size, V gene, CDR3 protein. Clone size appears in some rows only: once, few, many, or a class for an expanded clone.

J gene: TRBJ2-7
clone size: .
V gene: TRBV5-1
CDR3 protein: CASSLDGRRYEQYF

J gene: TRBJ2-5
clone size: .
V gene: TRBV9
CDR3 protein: CASSTTHGGETQYF

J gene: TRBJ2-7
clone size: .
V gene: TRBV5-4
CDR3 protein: CASSSDRDDYEQYF

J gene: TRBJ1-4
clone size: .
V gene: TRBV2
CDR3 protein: CASSKDREKLFF

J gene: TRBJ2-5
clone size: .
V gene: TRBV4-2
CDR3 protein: CASSQLGDSGGQETQYF

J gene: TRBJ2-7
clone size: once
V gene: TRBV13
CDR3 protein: CASSLSLRDMGEQYF

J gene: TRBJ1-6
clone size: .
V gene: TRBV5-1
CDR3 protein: CASTGGGACSPLHF

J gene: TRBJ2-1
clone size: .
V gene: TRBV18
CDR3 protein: CASSLRPGLAGGNEQFF

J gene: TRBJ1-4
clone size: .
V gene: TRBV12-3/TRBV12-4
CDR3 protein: CASSPSGELFF

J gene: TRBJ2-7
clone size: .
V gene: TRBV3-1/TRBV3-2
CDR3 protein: CASSQDTAYEQYF

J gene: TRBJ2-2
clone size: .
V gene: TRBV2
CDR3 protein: CASSPGRNTGELFF

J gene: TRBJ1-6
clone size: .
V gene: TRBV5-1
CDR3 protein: CASSLKIESGNGPLHF

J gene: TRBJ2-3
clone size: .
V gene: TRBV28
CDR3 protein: CASSPGGGYTDTQYF

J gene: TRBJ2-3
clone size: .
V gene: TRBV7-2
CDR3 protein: CASRYIATSTDTQYF

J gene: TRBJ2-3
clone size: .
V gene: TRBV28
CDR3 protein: CASSGRGGLDTQYF

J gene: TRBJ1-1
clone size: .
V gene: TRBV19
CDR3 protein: CASQQGGTEAFF

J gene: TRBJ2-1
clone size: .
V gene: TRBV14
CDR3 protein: CASSQLDREQYNEQFF

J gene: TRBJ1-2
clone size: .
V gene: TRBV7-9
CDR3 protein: CASNRWGQGVRGYTF

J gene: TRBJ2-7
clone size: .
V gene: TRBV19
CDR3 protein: CASLPDPGQGLYEQYF

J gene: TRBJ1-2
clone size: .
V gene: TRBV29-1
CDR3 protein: CSEGDRDNYGYTF

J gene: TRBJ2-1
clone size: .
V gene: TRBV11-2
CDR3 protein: CASSPLAGVYNEQFF

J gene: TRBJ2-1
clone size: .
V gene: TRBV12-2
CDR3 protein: CARRVSPKSYNEQFF

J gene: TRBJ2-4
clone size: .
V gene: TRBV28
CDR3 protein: CASSQQGAKILAKNIQYF

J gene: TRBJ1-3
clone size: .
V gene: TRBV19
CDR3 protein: CASATYSGNTIYF

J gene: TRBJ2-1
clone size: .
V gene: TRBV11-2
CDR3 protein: CASSWGGVRYNEQFF

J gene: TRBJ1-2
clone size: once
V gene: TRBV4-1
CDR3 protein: CASSLVQGSTSNYGYTF

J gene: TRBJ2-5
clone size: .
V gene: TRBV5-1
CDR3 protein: CASSLIGFQETQYF

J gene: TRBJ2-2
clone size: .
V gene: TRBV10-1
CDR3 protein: CASSEPLDRVYTGELFF

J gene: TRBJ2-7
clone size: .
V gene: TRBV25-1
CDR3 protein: CASEVAGGSSYEQYF

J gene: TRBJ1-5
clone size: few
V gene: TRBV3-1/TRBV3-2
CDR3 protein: CASSQDQGSRQPQHF

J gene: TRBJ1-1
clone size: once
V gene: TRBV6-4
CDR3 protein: CASSDYRAGVGEAFF

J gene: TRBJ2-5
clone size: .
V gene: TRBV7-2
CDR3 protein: CASSLPDRSGTQYF

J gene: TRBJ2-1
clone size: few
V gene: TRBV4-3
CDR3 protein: CASSQGVRGNNEQFF

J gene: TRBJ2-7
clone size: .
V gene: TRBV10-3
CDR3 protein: CAISELSSGVAYEQYF

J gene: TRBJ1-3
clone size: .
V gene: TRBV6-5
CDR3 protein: CASSSRGFLSGNTIYF